The 27 T cell receptor beta chains reported below all come from one sample, sequenced in a study of Ad26.COV2.S vaccination and SARS-CoV-2 variants. Clones were sequenced by immunoSEQ multiplex PCR, and TCRdb holds only the in-frame ones, with some missing. The sample consists of around 370,000 clones, roughly nine tenths of them appearing once. This specimen was peripheral blood, taken after recovery from COVID-19. The receptors come from a human donor who had recovered from COVID-19.

This clone occurred once. The chain has TRBV5-4 and TRBJ2-3; 7 bases are a match to TRBD1. The V gene's germline CDR1 is SGHNT and CDR2 YYREEE (reference sequence). There are 16 residues in the CDR3. Trimming at V came to 0 bases and at J to 6 bases, leaving 10 bases not matched to a gene. CDR3 loop: CASSLVQGQNRDTQYF. The CDR3 bases are TGTGCCAGCAGCTTGGTTCAGGGACAGAACAGGGATACGCAGTATTTT.

This clone was detected only a few times. This chain links TRBV14 with TRBJ1-1, with no clear D. V gave up 0 bases and J gave up 6 bases, with 8 bases separating them. CDR1 SGHDN and CDR2 FVKESK come from the germline V gene. This CDR3 region has 13 residues. CDR3 nucleotide sequence: TGTGCCAGCAGCCAAGATCTAGGGTCTGAAGCTTTCTTT. It yields the protein CASSQDLGSEAFF.

The chain carries TRBV2 and TRBJ2-4; the D gene could be TRBD1 or TRBD2 (6 bases each). The CDR3 consists of 14 residues. The germline V and J ends were trimmed by 7 bases and 0 bases, with 10 bases remaining between them. Germline V gives CDR1 SNHLY, CDR2 FYNNEI. The chain's CDR3 is CASKGGLAKNIQYF. DNA of the CDR3: TGTGCCAGCAAGGGGGGACTAGCCAAAAACATTCAGTACTTC.

The rearrangement uses TRBV25-1 and TRBJ1-4; no definite D call. This CDR3 is 13 amino acids long. V was pared by 5 bases and J by 8 bases, with 12 bases between. CDR1 is MGHDK, CDR2 SYGVNS, per germline. The CDR3 loop is CASSRGGYEKLFF. The CDR3 nucleotides read TGTGCCAGCAGTCGGGGAGGGTACGAAAAACTGTTTTTT. The full variable domain, with the rest looked up from reference TRBV25-1 and TRBJ1-4, is EADIYQTPRYLVIGTGKKITLECSQTMGHDKMYWYQQDPGMELHLIHYSYGVNSTEKGDLSSESTVSRIRTEHFPLTLESARPSHTSQYLCASSRGGYEKLFFGSGTQLSVL.

The count of this clone is one. The chain is built from TRBV19 and TRBJ2-4; D gene uncertain. Germline values: CDR1 LNHDA, CDR2 SQIVND (reference sequence). This CDR3 comprises 16 residues. Trimming took off 6 bases at V and 1 base at J, with 16 bases between the two ends. This CDR3 reads CASSPRTFLAKNIQYF. The CDR3, as DNA: TGTGCCAGTAGCCCTCGGACGTTCTTGGCCAAAAACATTCAGTACTTC.

V and J are TRBV6-2 or TRBV6-3 and TRBJ2-7, with no clear D. The CDR3 is 14 residues long. Trimming pared 6 bases from V and 4 bases from J, leaving 16 bases between. Germline CDR1 is MNHEY and CDR2 is SVGEGT. The CDR3 DNA sequence: TGTGCCAGCAGCCCCTACCGTACTAATTACGAGCAGTACTTC. Translating it yields CASSPYRTNYEQYF.

This clone was seen only once. J is TRBJ1-1 and V is TRBV5-5, with D perhaps TRBD1 (5 bases). The CDR3 has 14 residues. Germline CDR1 and CDR2: SGHKS and YYEKEE (reference sequence). Trimming removed 0 bases from V and 3 bases from J, with 9 bases in between. CDR3: CASSLDWGDTEAFF. The CDR3, as DNA: TGTGCCAGCAGCTTGGATTGGGGGGACACTGAAGCTTTCTTT.

The chain employs TRBV7-9 and TRBJ2-1; 10 bases fit TRBD2. Per the germline V gene, CDR1 is SEHNR and CDR2 is FQNEAQ (reference sequence). The CDR3 has 17 amino acids. Unmatched junction bases numbered 11, after V lost 1 base and J lost 8 bases. This chain's CDR3 is CASSLGPLSGGTHEQFF. CDR3 coding DNA: TGTGCCAGCAGCTTAGGCCCGCTTAGCGGGGGGACCCATGAGCAGTTCTTC.

V and J are TRBV4-3 and TRBJ2-6; 8 bases agree with TRBD1. The J segment lost 0 bases and the V segment lost 4 bases, leaving 14 bases of the junction unmatched. Germline-derived CDR1 and CDR2 are LGHNA and YSLEER. This CDR3 contains 20 residues. CDR3 DNA: TGCGCCAGCAGCCGAGGGACAACCGGGACAGGTAACTCTGGGGCCAACGTCCTGACTTTC. It is translated as CASSRGTTGTGNSGANVLTF.

V gene TRBV10-2 combines with J gene TRBJ2-7; 8 bases match TRBD2. There are 13 residues in the CDR3. Germline V gives CDR1 WSHSY, CDR2 SAAADI. Trimming cost V 6 bases and J 2 bases; bases outside gene matches: 3. In DNA, the CDR3 is TGCGCCAGCAGGACTAGCGCCACCTACGAGCAGTACTTC. Translation gives CASRTSATYEQYF.

This chain connects TRBV5-1 to TRBJ1-1, with 8 nucleotides matching TRBD1. V was pared by 4 bases and J by 6 bases, with 8 bases of the junction left unmatched. Germline V gene data show CDR1 as SGHRS and CDR2 as YFSETQ. This CDR3 contains 14 residues. This CDR3 is CASSAQGGKSEAFF. Written as DNA, the CDR3 is TGCGCCAGCAGCGCACAGGGGGGGAAATCTGAAGCTTTCTTT.

The genes are TRBV5-4 and TRBJ2-3, with 11 bases matching TRBD1. The CDR3 extends over 16 amino acids. Germline V lookup: CDR1 SGHNT, CDR2 YYREEE (reference sequence). J gave up 4 bases and V 4 bases, and 8 bases lay outside the gene matches. Here the CDR3 reads CASSIGTGGVADTQYF. The CDR3 DNA reads as TGTGCCAGCAGCATCGGGACAGGGGGTGTCGCAGATACGCAGTATTTT.

The rearrangement uses TRBV3-1 (or the pseudogene TRBV3-2) and TRBJ2-1; 9 positions agree with TRBD1. The CDR3 runs 11 residues. V shed 4 bases and J 13 bases; nucleotides not matched to a gene: 2. Per the germline V gene, CDR1 is LGHDT and CDR2 is YNNKEL (reference sequence). The CDR3 DNA sequence: TGTGCCAGCAGCCGGGACAGGGTTCAGTTCTTC. Its translation: CASSRDRVQFF.

The CDR3 DNA follows: TGCGCCAGCAGCCAAGAACCGGGACACGCCAATCAGCCCCAGCATTTT. Amino acid sequence: CASSQEPGHANQPQHF. The chain links TRBV4-3 to TRBJ1-5, with TRBD1 as a possible D gene (6 bases). CDR3 length equals 16 residues. Germline CDR1 LGHNA, CDR2 YSLEER. Between the trimmed V and J ends, which lost 0 bases and 3 bases, there was a span of 12 bases.

V gene TRBV6-5 combines with J gene TRBJ2-7; 8 bases match TRBD1. The CDR3 is 15 amino acids. With V trimmed by 7 bases and J by 3 bases, 11 bases remained unmatched. The germline gives CDR1 MNHEY, CDR2 SVGAGI. CDR3 sequence: CASTRETGVIYEQYF. The CDR3, as DNA: TGTGCCAGCACCCGGGAGACAGGGGTTATCTACGAGCAGTACTTC.

This chain joins TRBV19 and TRBJ1-2; D is perhaps TRBD1 (6 bases). The CDR3 totals 15 residues. V was clipped by 9 bases and J by 1 base, with 18 bases between them. Germline V CDR1 and CDR2: LNHDA, SQIVND (reference sequence). CDR3 DNA sequence: TGTGCCAGGGGCGACACCGGACAGATTAACTATGGCTACACCTTC. Its protein product is CARGDTGQINYGYTF.

The chain joins TRBV6-5 to TRBJ1-2, with D unclear. This CDR3 has 13 amino acids. Per the germline V gene, CDR1 is MNHEY and CDR2 is SVGAGI. V lost 7 bases, J lost 2 bases, and 11 bases lay in between. Here the CDR3 DNA reads TGTGCCAGCACCACAGCGAGAAACTATGGCTACACCTTC. Its translation is CASTTARNYGYTF.

The rearrangement joins TRBV12-5 to TRBJ1-5, with TRBD1 matching 12 bases. This CDR3 is built from 22 residues. Trimming cost V 0 bases and J 0 bases; bases outside gene matches: 15. Germline V gives CDR1 LGHNT, CDR2 FRNRAP. DNA for the CDR3: TGTGCTAGTGGTTTGGTATACCCGACGTCGGGACAGGGGGCTTATAGCAATCAGCCCCAGCATTTT. Amino acids: CASGLVYPTSGQGAYSNQPQHF.

The chain employs TRBV12-5 and TRBJ1-5, with D hard to call. The V gene's germline CDR1 is LGHNT and CDR2 FRNRAP. V lost 3 bases and J lost 1, with 4 bases in between. There are 13 residues in the CDR3. The CDR3, as DNA: TGTGCTAGTGGTTTTAAGAGCAATCAGCCCCAGCATTTT. As protein: CASGFKSNQPQHF.

The V and J genes are TRBV28 and TRBJ2-3; D may be TRBD2 (6 bases). V dropped 4 bases and J dropped 1 base, with 12 bases sitting between them. This CDR3 has 15 residues. The germline V gene has CDR1 MDHEN and CDR2 SYDVKM. The CDR3 spells CASSSPGLRTDTQYF. DNA for the CDR3: TGTGCCAGCAGTTCCCCGGGACTTCGCACAGATACGCAGTATTTT.

This sequence joins TRBV18 and TRBJ2-2, with a tentative D call TRBD1 (6 bases). Germline V lookup: CDR1 KGHSH, CDR2 LQKENI. The V gene lost 3 bases and the J gene lost 2 bases, with 19 bases spanning the gap. The CDR3 runs to 18 residues. The CDR3, as DNA: TGTGCCAGCTCACCGTTCCGGGACATAAGGATAAACACCGGGGAGCTGTTTTTT. Translation gives CASSPFRDIRINTGELFF.

The chain couples TRBV19 to TRBJ1-5; the D is unclear. Germline CDR1 is LNHDA and CDR2 is SQIVND (reference sequence). V dropped 2 bases and J dropped 9 bases, with 14 bases sitting between them. This CDR3 is 14 amino acids long. The CDR3 nucleotides read TGTGCCAGTAGTATACTAACATCACGAGGGCCCCAGCATTTT. Amino acid sequence: CASSILTSRGPQHF.

The V and J genes are TRBV18 and TRBJ1-4; 9 bases are a match to TRBD1. V was clipped by 5 bases and J by 7 bases; unmatched bases: 8. The CDR3 loop spans 15 amino acids. Per the germline V gene, CDR1 is KGHSH and CDR2 is LQKENI. CDR3 protein: CASSAPGQGGEKLFF. The CDR3 bases are TGTGCCAGCTCAGCGCCGGGACAGGGAGGTGAAAAACTGTTTTTT.

J is TRBJ2-7 and V is TRBV5-6, with D perhaps being TRBD1 or TRBD2 (5 bases each). Trimming pared 3 bases from V and 3 bases from J, leaving 16 bases between. The CDR3 has 15 amino acids. Germline-derived CDR1 and CDR2 are SGHDT and YYEEEE. The CDR3: CASSSPGLLNYEQYF. In DNA form, the CDR3 reads TGTGCCAGCAGCTCTCCGGGGCTGTTAAACTACGAGCAGTACTTC. The variable domain in full, with the rest retrieved from reference TRBV5-6 and TRBJ2-7, is DAGVTQSPTHLIKTRGQQVTLRCSPKSGHDTVSWYQQALGQGPQFIFQYYEEEERQRGNFPDRFSGHQFPNYSSELNVNALLLGDSALYLCASSSPGLLNYEQYFGPGTRLTVT.

This chain connects TRBV11-2 to TRBJ1-4, with TRBD1 matching over 7 bases. V lost 5 bases, J lost 7 bases, and 7 bases stayed unmatched. This CDR3 contains 14 residues. Germline V gene sequence: CDR1 SGHAT, CDR2 FQNNGV. CDR3 DNA sequence: TGTGCCAGCAGCCTTCAGGGGGATAGTGAAAAACTGTTTTTT. Protein sequence: CASSLQGDSEKLFF. Filled out from reference TRBV11-2 and TRBJ1-4, the complete variable domain reads EAGVAQSPRYKIIEKRQSVAFWCNPISGHATLYWYQQILGQGPKLLIQFQNNGVVDDSQLPKDRFSAERLKGVDSTLKIQPAKLEDSAVYLCASSLQGDSEKLFFGSGTQLSVL.

This sequence joins TRBV29-1 and TRBJ2-3, with 12 bases identical to TRBD2. In germline, CDR1 is SQVTM, CDR2 ANQGSEA. Trimming removed 4 bases from V and 2 bases from J; junction bases left unmatched: 7. The CDR3 consists of 16 residues. This CDR3 reads CSVGPLAGGATDTQYF. In nucleotides, the CDR3 is TGCAGCGTTGGGCCCCTAGCGGGGGGGGCCACAGATACGCAGTATTTT.

This rearrangement joins TRBV18 to TRBJ1-1; no clear D gene. Germline V CDR1 and CDR2: KGHSH, LQKENI. V lost 4 bases and J lost 3, with 6 bases in between. This CDR3 comprises 12 residues. The CDR3 bases are TGTGCCAGCTCACAGTACGACACTGAAGCTTTCTTT. It specifies CASSQYDTEAFF.